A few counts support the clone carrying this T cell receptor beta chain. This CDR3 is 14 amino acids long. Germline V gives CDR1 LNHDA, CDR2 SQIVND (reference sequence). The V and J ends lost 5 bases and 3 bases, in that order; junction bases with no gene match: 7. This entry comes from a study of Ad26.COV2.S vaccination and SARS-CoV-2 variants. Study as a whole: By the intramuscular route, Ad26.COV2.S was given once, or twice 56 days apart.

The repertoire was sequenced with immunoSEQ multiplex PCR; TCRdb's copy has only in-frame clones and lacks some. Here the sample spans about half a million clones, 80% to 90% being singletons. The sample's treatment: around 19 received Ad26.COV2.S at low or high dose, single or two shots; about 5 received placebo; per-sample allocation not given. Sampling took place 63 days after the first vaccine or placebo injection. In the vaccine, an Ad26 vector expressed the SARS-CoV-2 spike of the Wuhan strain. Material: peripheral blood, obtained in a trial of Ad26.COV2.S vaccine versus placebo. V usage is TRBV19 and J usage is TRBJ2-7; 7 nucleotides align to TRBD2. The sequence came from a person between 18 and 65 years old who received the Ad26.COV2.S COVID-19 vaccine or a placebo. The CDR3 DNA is TGTGCCAGTAGTCGAACGACTAGCATCTACGAGCAGTACTTC. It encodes CASSRTTSIYEQYF. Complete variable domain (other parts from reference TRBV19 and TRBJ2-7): DGGITQSPKYLFRKEGQNVTLSCEQNLNHDAMYWYRQDPGQGLRLIYYSQIVNDFQKGDIAEGYSVSREKKESFPLTVTSAQKNPTAFYLCASSRTTSIYEQYFGPGTRLTVT.